The 7 T cell receptor beta chains below come from one sample, sequenced in a study of blood T cells in healthy people across ages. A J-beta primer mix and a sample-barcoded 5' primer were used in a second PCR of roughly 6 to 12 cycles. TCRdb reprocessed the 5' RACE reads via MiXCR and lists one record per CDR3 protein. The profile covers about 730,000 distinct CDR3 sequences, with about 40% appearing a single time and roughly 19% taken by the ten largest. Input material: blood. All receptors come from a woman between 55 and 75 years old in good health.

The chain is built from TRBV4-3 and TRBJ2-3; no definite D call. Trimming shortened V by 5 bases and J by 3 bases, and 15 bases separated the two germline ends. Per germline, CDR1 LGHNA and CDR2 YSLEER. The CDR3 runs 15 residues. CDR3 nucleotide sequence: TGCGCCAGCAGCAAGCGTGCGGTAGGGACAGATACGCAGTATTTT. Encoded protein: CASSKRAVGTDTQYF.

This clonotype was seen a handful of times. This chain joins TRBV11-2 and TRBJ2-5; TRBD2 agrees at 9 bases. Trimming removed 5 bases from V and 11 bases from J; junction bases left unmatched: 18. The length of the CDR3 is 16 residues. Germline CDR1 SGHAT, CDR2 FQNNGV. The CDR3 here is CASSPLRGGVYNEQYF. For the CDR3, the DNA is TGTGCCAGCAGCCCCCTCCGCGGGGGGGTCTACAATGAGCAGTACTTC.

This CDR3 reads CSAPDRSNYGYTF. CDR3 bases: TGCAGTGCGCCGGACAGGTCCAACTATGGCTACACCTTC. The chain joins TRBV20-1 to TRBJ1-2; 7 positions match TRBD1. This CDR3 region has 13 residues. CDR1 is DFQATT, CDR2 SNEGSKA, per germline (reference sequence). V lost 6 bases to trimming and J lost 2 bases; unmatched junction nucleotides: 6.

The rearrangement links TRBV21-1 to TRBJ1-2; the tabulated D call, TRBD1, remains unverified against the DNA. TRBV21-1 counts as a pseudogene. CDR3 length: 15 residues. In DNA, the CDR3 is TGTGCCAGCACCTCCCGTAGGGGACAGGGGAGGAGCTACACCTTC. It encodes CASTSRRGQGRSYTF.

The J gene is TRBJ1-4, the V gene TRBV10-3; D call uncertain. The ends were cut back, 4 bases at V and 3 bases at J, with 6 bases in the middle. Germline-derived CDR1 and CDR2 are ENHRY and SYGVKD. The CDR3 runs 13 residues. The chain's CDR3 is CAISAGPNEKLFF. CDR3 nucleotides: TGTGCCATCAGTGCCGGACCTAATGAAAAACTGTTTTTT.

This clonotype showed up just a few times. The J gene is TRBJ2-6, the V gene TRBV6-2 or TRBV6-3, with TRBD1 identical over 11 bases. The CDR3 covers 19 residues. V dropped 0 bases and J dropped 1; count of bases not matched to a gene: 5. CDR1 is MNHEY and CDR2 is SVGEGT in the germline V gene. The CDR3 DNA follows: TGTGCCAGCAGTTACTCATCCGGGACAGGGGGTTCTGGGGCCAACGTCCTGACTTTC. Protein product: CASSYSSGTGGSGANVLTF.

The CDR3 nucleotides read TGTGCCAGCAGTTCAGGACAGGGGGTCCTGAACACTGAAGCTTTCTTT. This sequence encodes CASSSGQGVLNTEAFF. The rearrangement links TRBV27 to TRBJ1-1; TRBD1 aligns across 10 bases. The CDR3 has 16 residues. In germline, CDR1 is MNHEY, CDR2 SMNVEV (reference sequence). V dropped 4 bases and J dropped 0; count of bases not matched to a gene: 5.